This T cell receptor (beta chain) was retrieved from a study of spatial heterogeneity in lung cancer. About the study: More beta-chain than alpha-chain sequences were consistently detected. Findings and caveats of the study: More often at tumor resection than at routine follow-up, ubiquitous expanded tumor TCRs were detected in the blood.

This CDR3 comprises 13 residues. Per the germline V gene, CDR1 is SEHNR and CDR2 is FQNEAQ (reference sequence). V dropped 3 bases and J dropped 7 bases, with 10 bases sitting between them. Documented time point: sample taken at primary tumor resection. Unsorted whole RNA from tumor, nontumor lung or frozen PBMC underwent sequencing. Donors were around 70 untreated early-stage non-small cell lung cancer patients. This clonotype has at least ten counts. Its antigen is not known. A unique molecular identifier was attached to every TCR cDNA molecule. TCRdb independently ran MiXCR on the 5' RACE reads; one entry per CDR3 protein. The profile shows about 85,000 distinct CDR3 sequences, approximately 20% of them singletons.

This chain joins TRBV7-9 and TRBJ1-5; D unclear. The specimen was PBMCs, collected at surgery. The source is a male donor with early-stage non-small cell lung cancer. The CDR3 loop reads CASSFEGGQPQHF. CDR3 sequence (DNA): TGTGCCAGCAGCTTCGAGGGAGGGCAGCCCCAGCATTTT.